One and the same sample provided the 29 T cell receptor beta chains below, sequenced in a study of shared clonotypes between healthy human individuals (TCRdb year 2020). Library generation was performed with the immunoSEQ multiplex PCR assay. TCRdb obtained this table from immuneACCESS and retained in-frame rearrangements with V and J assigned. These tables miss some clones; where compared with another copy, unresolved V genes account for less than half of the shortfall, and the remainder is unexplained. This sample lists about 1.5 million clones; 98% were detected once. Of the sample, about 0.45% is held by the ten largest clones. The sequenced sample was naive CD4+ T cells sorted from blood. This sample's cell subset or site label indicates: CD45RA+ positively selected. Receptors originate from a man aged 30 to 39 in good health.

The rearrangement uses TRBV9 and TRBJ2-1; a possible D gene is TRBD2 (6 bases). From germline, CDR1 is SGDLS and CDR2 YYNGEE. CDR3 length: 15 amino acids. With 0 bases removed from V and 8 bases from J, the gap between germline ends came to 15 bases. This CDR3 is CASSVVGTPMDEQFF. The CDR3 region has the DNA TGTGCCAGCAGCGTAGTCGGGACTCCTATGGATGAGCAGTTCTTC. Looking up the rest from reference TRBV9 and TRBJ2-1 gives the full variable domain: DSGVTQTPKHLITATGQRVTLRCSPRSGDLSVYWYQQSLDQGLQFLIQYYNGEERAKGNILERFSAQQFPDLHSELNLSSLELGDSALYFCASSVVGTPMDEQFFGPGTRLTVL.

As to this clone: This sample includes further DNA sequences coding for the same CDR3. V usage is TRBV18 and J usage is TRBJ1-1; D not certain. The CDR3 runs 13 residues. The germline gives CDR1 KGHSH, CDR2 LQKENI. V dropped 1 base and J dropped 1 base, with 4 bases sitting between them. The CDR3 nucleotides are TGTGCCAGCTCACCACGGGAGAACACTGAAGCTTTCTTT. This sequence encodes CASSPRENTEAFF.

V is TRBV18 and J is TRBJ2-1; a possible D gene is TRBD2 (5 bases). Germline CDR1 reads KGHSH; CDR2 reads LQKENI. This CDR3 is built from 15 residues. Between the trimmed V and J ends, which lost 3 bases and 5 bases, there was a span of 14 bases. The CDR3 nucleotides are TGTGCCAGCTCACCCTACCGGGATTTGGACAATGAGCAGTTCTTC. It translates to CASSPYRDLDNEQFF.

J is TRBJ2-5 and V is TRBV7-9, with 8 bases lining up with TRBD1. Germline CDR1 SEHNR, CDR2 FQNEAQ (reference sequence). Trimming at V came to 1 base and at J to 5 bases, leaving 3 bases not matched to a gene. This CDR3 contains 14 residues. The CDR3 DNA is TGTGCCAGCAGCTTAGGGACAGGGATCGAGACCCAGTACTTC. Its protein product is CASSLGTGIETQYF.

The V gene is TRBV5-1, the J gene TRBJ2-1; D unresolved. This CDR3 contains 15 residues. V shed 4 bases and J shed 12 bases, with 23 bases lying between them. The germline gives CDR1 SGHRS, CDR2 YFSETQ. The CDR3 nucleotides read TGCGCCAGCAGCCTACCCCTAGGACCCCGTGATGTGCAGTTCTTC. This translates into CASSLPLGPRDVQFF.

The chain combines TRBV4-3 with TRBJ2-3; D gene unclear. The CDR3 runs to 16 residues. Germline V gene sequence: CDR1 LGHNA, CDR2 YSLEER. The ends were cut back, 2 bases at V and 4 bases at J, with 16 bases in the middle. The DNA of the CDR3 is TGCGCCAGCAGCCAATTGCCCAGCCCCGGGCCAGATACGCAGTATTTT. It codes for CASSQLPSPGPDTQYF.

The V gene is TRBV14, the J gene TRBJ2-7; possibly TRBD1 for D (7 bases). V was shortened by 4 bases and J by 3 bases, with 16 bases between the two germline ends. The CDR3 runs to 15 residues. Germline V gene sequence: CDR1 SGHDN, CDR2 FVKESK. The CDR3 sequence is CASSRSTGRIYEQYF. The DNA of the CDR3 is TGTGCCAGCAGCCGATCGACAGGGAGGATCTACGAGCAGTACTTC.

The chain combines TRBV7-9 with TRBJ1-1, with D possibly being TRBD1 (5 bases). This CDR3 region has 16 residues. Deletions cut 5 bases from V and 0 bases from J, with 16 bases between. Germline CDR1 reads SEHNR; CDR2 reads FQNEAQ (reference sequence). This CDR3 is CASSPVTGVMNTEAFF. As DNA, the CDR3 is TGTGCCAGCAGCCCTGTTACGGGGGTGATGAACACTGAAGCTTTCTTT.

This clone was detected only once. The genes are TRBV10-3 and TRBJ2-7; 8 bases agree with TRBD2. The CDR3 length is 16 residues. Germline trimming cut 4 bases from V and 4 bases from J; bases unmatched to any gene: 12. Germline CDR1 ENHRY, CDR2 SYGVKD. The CDR3 DNA is TGTGCCATCAGTGGGGGGGATCTTAGCGGGACATACGAGCAGTACTTC. This encodes CAISGGDLSGTYEQYF.

The chain links TRBV5-1 to TRBJ2-1; TRBD2 aligns across 8 bases. The CDR3 covers 15 residues. Trimming at V came to 5 bases and at J to 8 bases, leaving 12 bases not matched to a gene. Germline assignment: CDR1 SGHRS and CDR2 YFSETQ. The DNA of the CDR3 is TGCGCCAGCAGTCAATCTCCGGGACTAGGGTATGAGCAGTTCTTC. This codes for CASSQSPGLGYEQFF.

In its sample, this clone was seen once. The rearrangement joins TRBV6-1 to TRBJ2-7; TRBD2 agrees at 9 bases. The V segment lost 2 bases and the J segment 2 bases; nucleotides outside the gene matches: 10. The germline V gene has CDR1 MNHNS and CDR2 SASEGT. The CDR3 sequence is 17 residues long. CDR3 loop: CASSEWTLAGTAYEQYF. CDR3 DNA: TGTGCCAGCAGTGAATGGACGCTAGCGGGAACGGCCTACGAGCAGTACTTC.

The genes are TRBV5-4 and TRBJ2-7; TRBD1 agrees at 7 bases. The V gene's germline CDR1 is SGHNT and CDR2 YYREEE (reference sequence). V gave up 4 bases and J gave up 2 bases; unmatched junction bases: 9. CDR3 length equals 15 residues. The CDR3 coding sequence is TGTGCCAGCAGCCACCCCCGGGACAGCACCTACGAGCAGTACTTC. It codes for CASSHPRDSTYEQYF. The full variable domain, in which reference TRBV5-4 and TRBJ2-7 provide the parts outside the CDR3, is ETGVTQSPTHLIKTRGQQVTLRCSSQSGHNTVSWYQQALGQGPQFIFQYYREEENGRGNFPPRFSGLQFPNYSSELNVNALELDDSALYLCASSHPRDSTYEQYFGPGTRLTVT.

The chain is built from TRBV30 and TRBJ1-4; possibly TRBD1 for D (5 bases). The V gene lost 3 bases and the J gene lost 3 bases, with 11 bases spanning the gap. Germline CDR1 reads GTSNPN; CDR2 reads SVGIG (reference sequence). There are 14 residues in the CDR3. The CDR3 region has the DNA TGTGCCTGGAGCTCGGGACCCTCTAATGAAAAACTGTTTTTT. Amino acid sequence: CAWSSGPSNEKLFF.

The chain joins TRBV5-1 to TRBJ2-1; D not resolved. From germline, CDR1 is SGHRS and CDR2 YFSETQ. CDR3 length equals 15 residues. Deletions cut 3 bases from V and 0 bases from J, with 10 bases between. DNA for the CDR3: TGCGCCAGCAGCTCCGCTTCTCCCTCCTACAATGAGCAGTTCTTC. Residues: CASSSASPSYNEQFF.

The chain has TRBV9 and TRBJ2-5; no definite D call. The CDR3 consists of 13 residues. V was cut by 4 bases and J by 5 bases, with 12 bases left in between. The germline CDR1 and CDR2 sequences are SGDLS and YYNGEE. The CDR3 sequence: CASSTGPSETQYF. The CDR3 coding sequence is TGTGCCAGCAGCACGGGCCCATCCGAGACCCAGTACTTC.

V is TRBV6-1 and J is TRBJ2-1; the match to TRBD2 covers 8 bases. V gave up 4 bases and J gave up 5 bases; unmatched junction bases: 10. In germline, CDR1 is MNHNS, CDR2 SASEGT. The length of the CDR3 is 16 residues. CDR3: CASSALAGSYDNEQFF. The CDR3 DNA follows: TGTGCCAGCAGTGCTCTAGCGGGTTCCTACGACAATGAGCAGTTCTTC.

The chain combines TRBV28 with TRBJ2-7; 8 bases agree with TRBD1. J gave up 3 bases and V 4 bases, and 5 bases lay outside the gene matches. This CDR3 comprises 14 residues. Germline V CDR1 and CDR2: MDHEN, SYDVKM. CDR3 bases: TGTGCCAGCAGTTGGACAGGGAAGAGCTACGAGCAGTACTTC. Its translation: CASSWTGKSYEQYF.

The rearrangement uses TRBV11-2 and TRBJ1-1; 10 bases fit TRBD1. Germline loops: CDR1 SGHAT, CDR2 FQNNGV. This CDR3 contains 14 residues. V trimming: 4 bases; J trimming: 3 bases; junction bases outside the gene matches: 2. Here the CDR3 DNA reads TGTGCCAGCAGCTGGGACAGGGGAGACACTGAAGCTTTCTTT. This sequence encodes CASSWDRGDTEAFF. Full variable domain (missing parts from reference TRBV11-2 and TRBJ1-1): EAGVAQSPRYKIIEKRQSVAFWCNPISGHATLYWYQQILGQGPKLLIQFQNNGVVDDSQLPKDRFSAERLKGVDSTLKIQPAKLEDSAVYLCASSWDRGDTEAFFGQGTRLTVV.

The gene calls are TRBV27 and TRBJ2-1; a weak D match, TRBD1 (5 bases). The CDR3 length is 14 residues. V dropped 2 bases and J dropped 8 bases, with 13 bases sitting between them. Germline V gene data show CDR1 as MNHEY and CDR2 as SMNVEV (reference sequence). CDR3: CASSLRGRGDEQFF. In nucleotides, the CDR3 is TGTGCCAGCAGTTTAAGGGGCCGCGGCGATGAGCAGTTCTTC.

The chain links TRBV5-1 to TRBJ2-2; tentative D call: TRBD2 (6 bases). Trimming cost V 4 bases and J 5 bases, with 15 bases left between them. The CDR3 sequence is 15 residues long. CDR1 is SGHRS, CDR2 YFSETQ, per germline. The DNA of the CDR3 is TGCGCCAGCAGCCCAGCAGGAGGGCAGACCGGGGAGCTGTTTTTT. Amino acid sequence: CASSPAGGQTGELFF.

As regards this clone: Other DNA sequences of this sample code for an identical CDR3. The chain employs TRBV20-1 and TRBJ1-2; D ambiguous. This CDR3 is built from 11 residues. Per the germline V gene, CDR1 is DFQATT and CDR2 is SNEGSKA (reference sequence). Trimming stripped 6 bases from V and 2 bases from J, with 7 bases between. Written as DNA, the CDR3 is TGCAGTGCCAGGAGCAACTATGGCTACACCTTC. Translation: CSARSNYGYTF.

The chain is built from TRBV19 and TRBJ1-5; 8 bases align to TRBD1. Trimming took 4 bases from V and 6 from J; bases not matched to a gene: 8. Germline CDR1 and CDR2: LNHDA and SQIVND (reference sequence). This CDR3 has 15 residues. In nucleotides, the CDR3 is TGTGCCAGTAGTACGGTACAGGGGGATGTTCAGCCCCAGCATTTT. Protein sequence: CASSTVQGDVQPQHF.

The chain is built from TRBV28 and TRBJ1-2; unclear D gene. Germline V lookup: CDR1 MDHEN, CDR2 SYDVKM. The CDR3 length is 13 residues. The V end was cut by 2 bases, the J end by 7 bases, with 11 bases between. CDR3 nucleotide sequence: TGTGCCAGCAGTTTAGCGGGGATTGCTGGCTACACCTTC. It codes for CASSLAGIAGYTF.

The V gene is TRBV30, the J gene TRBJ1-5, with a weak D call TRBD1 (5 bases). The germline V gene has CDR1 GTSNPN and CDR2 SVGIG (reference sequence). The CDR3 runs 15 residues. V lost 1 base and J lost 5, with 15 bases in between. CDR3 in amino acids: CAWSGRWGRDQPQHF. The CDR3 nucleotides read TGTGCCTGGAGTGGTAGATGGGGCCGAGATCAGCCCCAGCATTTT.

The chain is built from TRBV7-2 and TRBJ1-1, with D hard to call. V dropped 2 bases and J dropped 0 bases, with 13 bases sitting between them. The CDR3 has 16 amino acids. Germline loops: CDR1 SGHTA, CDR2 FQGNSA. The CDR3 nucleotides read TGTGCCAGCAGCTTAATGGCAGGCGGGCTGAACACTGAAGCTTTCTTT. Protein: CASSLMAGGLNTEAFF.

The chain joins TRBV10-3 to TRBJ2-3; D is possibly TRBD1 or TRBD2 (6 bases each). Trimming removed 6 bases at V and 0 bases at J, with 13 bases between. Per germline, CDR1 ENHRY and CDR2 SYGVKD. This CDR3 is 15 amino acids long. DNA for the CDR3: TGTGCCATCAGAGGGGGGTCGACTAGCACAGATACGCAGTATTTT. Its protein is CAIRGGSTSTDTQYF.

This chain uses TRBV5-6 with TRBJ2-2; weak D call: TRBD1 (5 bases). V lost 1 base to trimming and J lost 6 bases, with 13 bases between them. CDR1 and CDR2 (germline): SGHDT, YYEEEE. The CDR3 has 15 amino acids. The CDR3 spells CASSLWTPRSGELFF. The CDR3 bases are TGTGCCAGCAGCTTGTGGACACCGAGGTCCGGGGAGCTGTTTTTT.

This rearrangement joins TRBV10-2 to TRBJ2-2; D could derive from TRBD1 or TRBD2 (6 bases each). The CDR3 has 15 amino acids. Trimming cost V 4 bases and J 5 bases, with 14 bases left between them. Germline CDR1 reads WSHSY; CDR2 reads SAAADI. The CDR3 region is CASSAGGLGTGELFF. For the CDR3, the DNA is TGCGCCAGCAGTGCCGGGGGCTTGGGAACCGGGGAGCTGTTTTTT.

With regard to this clone: Compared with germline, one end of the junction differs, possibly owing to a read error. This chain joins TRBV5-6 and TRBJ1-1; D is possibly TRBD1 (5 bases). Germline CDR1 SGHDT, CDR2 YYEEEE. The length of the CDR3 is 13 residues. Here the CDR3 DNA reads TGTGCCAGCATCTTGAGGGGGAACACTGAAGCTTTCTTT. Its translation: CASILRGNTEAFF.